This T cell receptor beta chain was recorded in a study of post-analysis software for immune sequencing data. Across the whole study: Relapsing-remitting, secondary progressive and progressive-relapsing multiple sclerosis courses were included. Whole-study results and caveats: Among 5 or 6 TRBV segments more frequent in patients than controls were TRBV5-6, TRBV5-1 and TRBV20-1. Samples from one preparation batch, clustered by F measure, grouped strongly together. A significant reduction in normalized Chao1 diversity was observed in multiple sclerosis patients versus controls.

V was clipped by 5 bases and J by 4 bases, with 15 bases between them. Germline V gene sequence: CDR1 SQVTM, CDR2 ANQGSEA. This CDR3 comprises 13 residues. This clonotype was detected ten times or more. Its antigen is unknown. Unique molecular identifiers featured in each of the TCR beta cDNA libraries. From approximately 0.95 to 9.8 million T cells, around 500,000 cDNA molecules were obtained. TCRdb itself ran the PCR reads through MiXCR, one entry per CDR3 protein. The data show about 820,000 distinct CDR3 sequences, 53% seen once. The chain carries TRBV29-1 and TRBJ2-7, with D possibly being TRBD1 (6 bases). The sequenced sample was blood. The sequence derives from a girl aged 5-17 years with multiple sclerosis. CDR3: CSVLGHGGYEQYF. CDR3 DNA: TGCAGCGTTCTGGGACATGGCGGGTACGAGCAGTACTTC.